This TCR beta chain was sequenced during a study of blood T cell repertoires in COVID-19. In the study overall: COVID-19 samples, acute and convalescent, were from the United States, Italy and Spain. From T cells, B-cell-depleted T cells, or PBMCs came the material, which was cDNA or gDNA.

V dropped 4 bases and J dropped 0; count of bases not matched to a gene: 5. Germline V CDR1 and CDR2: MDHEN, SYDVKM. This CDR3 is 16 amino acids long. As originally analysed: Estimation of nucleated cell counts was performed using reference gene primer amplification. The repertoire was sequenced with immunoSEQ multiplex PCR; TCRdb's copy has only in-frame clones and lacks some. V and J calls and clone size follow that table, whereas D and trimming were derived from the DNA. The table records more than 85,000 clones, 81% of them present only once. This receptor was identified in a woman in her 70s with acute or convalescent COVID-19. Input material: peripheral blood. The V call is TRBV28, the J call TRBJ2-1; the match to TRBD2 covers 8 bases. The CDR3 DNA reads as TGTGCCAGCAGTTATTCCGGGGGGGTCTCCTACAATGAGCAGTTCTTC. Translated: CASSYSGGVSYNEQFF.